A selection of T cell receptor beta chains follows, all from one sample in a study of shared clonotypes between healthy human individuals. Clones were sequenced by immunoSEQ multiplex PCR, and TCRdb holds only the in-frame ones, with some missing. The table has more than 2 million clones, about 95% seen once. Sample: naive CD8+ T cells sorted from blood. The receptors were sampled from a man between 18 and 29 years old in good health. Each CDR3 is given without its conserved first and last residue. The order of the fields is V gene, clone size, CDR3 protein. Size tells how often a clone was seen (once, few, many) or the class of an expanded clone, and some rows leave it out.

TRBV18 once ASSPYKGEDTEAF
TRBV28 NA ASSSPGELSYNEQF
TRBV6-1 NA ASSEYPGNQPQH
TRBV28 once ASRLEMNTEAF
TRBV11-3 NA ASSRPGTSGDEQF
TRBV6-1 NA ASSEGDRQSYEQY
TRBV5-1 NA ASSVTGAGEQF
TRBV4-1 NA ASSPIAAHEQY
TRBV7-2 NA ASSLVGTGVDYEQY
TRBV19 NA ASSIGSAYNEQF
TRBV27 once ASSHNRVGDYGYT
TRBV27 NA ASSLGYGGQKQY
TRBV7-9 NA ASSQGPYEQY